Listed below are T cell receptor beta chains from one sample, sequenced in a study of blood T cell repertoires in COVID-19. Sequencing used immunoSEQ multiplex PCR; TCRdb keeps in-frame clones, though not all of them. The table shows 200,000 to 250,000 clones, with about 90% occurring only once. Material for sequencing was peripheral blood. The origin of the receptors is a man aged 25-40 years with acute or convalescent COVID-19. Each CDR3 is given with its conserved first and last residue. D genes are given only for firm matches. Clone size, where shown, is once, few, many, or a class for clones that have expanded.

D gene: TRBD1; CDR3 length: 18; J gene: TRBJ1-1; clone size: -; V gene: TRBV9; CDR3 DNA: TGTGCCAGCAGCGTCGAGCAGGGGGCTTCTCACCTGTACACTGAAGCTTTCTTT; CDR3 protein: CASSVEQGASHLYTEAFF
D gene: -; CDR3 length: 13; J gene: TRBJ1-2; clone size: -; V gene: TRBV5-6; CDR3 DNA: TGTGCCAGCAGCTCAGGGGAGGGGTATGGCTACACCTTC; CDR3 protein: CASSSGEGYGYTF
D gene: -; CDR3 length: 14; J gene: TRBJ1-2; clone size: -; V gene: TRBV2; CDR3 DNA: TGTGCCAGCAGTGTCTCCGGGCAGGGGTTTGGCTACACCTTC; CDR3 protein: CASSVSGQGFGYTF
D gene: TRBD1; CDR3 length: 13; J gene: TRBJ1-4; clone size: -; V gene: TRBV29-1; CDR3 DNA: TGCAGCGTCCCAGGGGGCTGGAATGAAAAACTGTTTTTT; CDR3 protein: CSVPGGWNEKLFF
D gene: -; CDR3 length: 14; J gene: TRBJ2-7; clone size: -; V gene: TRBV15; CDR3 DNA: TGTGCCACCAGCAGAGAGGCAGGGATGAACGAGCAGTACTTC; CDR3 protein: CATSREAGMNEQYF
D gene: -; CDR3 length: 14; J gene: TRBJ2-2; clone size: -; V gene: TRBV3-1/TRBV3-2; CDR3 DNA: TGTGCCAGCAGAGGAGGGGGCGCGGGCGGGGAGCTGTTTTTT; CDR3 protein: CASRGGGAGGELFF
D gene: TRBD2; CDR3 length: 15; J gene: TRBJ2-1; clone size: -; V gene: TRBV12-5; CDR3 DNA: TGTGCTAGTGGTTTGACTAGCGGGGGGGCGTATGAGCAGTTCTTC; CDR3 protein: CASGLTSGGAYEQFF
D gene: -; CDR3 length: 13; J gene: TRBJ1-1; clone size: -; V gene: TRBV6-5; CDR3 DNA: TGTGCCAGCAAGGACAGTCGGAACACTGAAGCTTTCTTT; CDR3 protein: CASKDSRNTEAFF
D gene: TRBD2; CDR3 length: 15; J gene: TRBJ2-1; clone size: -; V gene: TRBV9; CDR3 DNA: TGTGCCAGCAGCGTAGCGGGGGGGCTCTACAATGAGCAGTTCTTC; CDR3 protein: CASSVAGGLYNEQFF
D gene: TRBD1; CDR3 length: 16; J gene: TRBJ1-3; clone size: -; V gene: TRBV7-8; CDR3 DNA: TGTGCCAGCAGCCATCAGACAGGGCTCTCTGGAAACACCATATATTTT; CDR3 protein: CASSHQTGLSGNTIYF
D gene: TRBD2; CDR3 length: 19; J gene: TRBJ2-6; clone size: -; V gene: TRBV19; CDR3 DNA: TGTGCCAGTAGTGTCGGACTAGCGGGGGGGTTTTCTGGGGCCAACGTCCTGACTTTC; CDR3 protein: CASSVGLAGGFSGANVLTF
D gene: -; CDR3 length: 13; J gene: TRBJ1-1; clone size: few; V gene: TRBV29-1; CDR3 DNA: TGCAGCGGGACCAGGGGTCCGATTGCTGAAGCTTTCTTT; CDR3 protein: CSGTRGPIAEAFF
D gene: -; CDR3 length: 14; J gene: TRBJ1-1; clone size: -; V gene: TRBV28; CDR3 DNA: TGTGCCAGCAGTGCCCCAGGAGGGAACACTGAAGCTTTCTTT; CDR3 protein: CASSAPGGNTEAFF
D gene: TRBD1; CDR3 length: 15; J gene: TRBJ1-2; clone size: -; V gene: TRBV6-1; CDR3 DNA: TGTGCCAGCAGTGAAGCTACGGACAGGTCGTATGGCTACACCTTC; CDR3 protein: CASSEATDRSYGYTF
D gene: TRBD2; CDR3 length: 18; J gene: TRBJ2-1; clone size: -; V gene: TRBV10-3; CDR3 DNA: TGTGCCATCAGCGGGCTAGCGGGAGGGGTAAGCCCCTACAATGAGCAGTTCTTC; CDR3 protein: CAISGLAGGVSPYNEQFF
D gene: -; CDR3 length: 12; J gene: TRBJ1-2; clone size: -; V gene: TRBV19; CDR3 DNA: TGTGCCAGTAGTATTGCGGACTATGGCTACACCTTC; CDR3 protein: CASSIADYGYTF
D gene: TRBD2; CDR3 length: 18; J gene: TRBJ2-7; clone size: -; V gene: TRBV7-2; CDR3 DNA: TGTGCCAGCAGCTTAGAACAGCTGACTAGCGGGAAATCCTACGAGCAGTACTTC; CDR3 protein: CASSLEQLTSGKSYEQYF
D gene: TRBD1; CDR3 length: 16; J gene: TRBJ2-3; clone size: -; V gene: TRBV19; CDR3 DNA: TGTGCCAGTAGTATGACGACAGGGGGATTCGGAGATACGCAGTATTTT; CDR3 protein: CASSMTTGGFGDTQYF
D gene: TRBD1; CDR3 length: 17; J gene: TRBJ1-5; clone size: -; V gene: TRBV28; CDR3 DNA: TGTGCCAGCAGTCCCCAGGGGGTAGGTGGTGTTAATCAGCCCCAGCATTTT; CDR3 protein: CASSPQGVGGVNQPQHF
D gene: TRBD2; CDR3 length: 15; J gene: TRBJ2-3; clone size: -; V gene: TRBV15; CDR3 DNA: TGTGCCACCAGCAGGGGGACTAGCGGCGCCGATACGCAGTATTTT; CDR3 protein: CATSRGTSGADTQYF
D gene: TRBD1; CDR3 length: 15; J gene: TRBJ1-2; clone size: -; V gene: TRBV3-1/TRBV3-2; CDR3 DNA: TGTGCCAGCAGCCAATCTGATCGGACAGGGCACGGCTACACCTTC; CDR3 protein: CASSQSDRTGHGYTF
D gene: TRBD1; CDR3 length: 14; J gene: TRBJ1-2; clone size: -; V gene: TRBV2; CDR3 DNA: TGTGCCAGCAGTGAGCTGGACAGGGGGTATGGCTACACCTTC; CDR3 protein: CASSELDRGYGYTF
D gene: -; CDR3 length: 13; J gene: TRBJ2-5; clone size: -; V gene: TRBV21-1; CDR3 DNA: TGTGCCAGCAAGCCGGGGGGAGGAGAGACCCAGTACTTC; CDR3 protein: CASKPGGGETQYF
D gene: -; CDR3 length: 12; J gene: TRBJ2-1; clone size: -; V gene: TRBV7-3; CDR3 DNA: TGTGCCAGCAGCTTAACTAGCGGTCAGCAGTTCTTC; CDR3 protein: CASSLTSGQQFF
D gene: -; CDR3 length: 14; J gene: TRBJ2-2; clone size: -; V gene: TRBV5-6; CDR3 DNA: TGTGCCAGCATCGGTCGGTTGAACACCGGGGAGCTGTTTTTT; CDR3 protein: CASIGRLNTGELFF
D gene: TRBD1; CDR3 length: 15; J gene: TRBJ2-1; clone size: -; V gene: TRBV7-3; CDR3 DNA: TGTGCCAGCAGTCTTGACAGGGCAGCCTACAATGAGCAGTTCTTC; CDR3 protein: CASSLDRAAYNEQFF
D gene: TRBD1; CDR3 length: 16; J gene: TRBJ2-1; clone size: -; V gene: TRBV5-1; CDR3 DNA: TGCGCCAGCAGCCTCAACCCGGGACAGCAATACAATGAGCAGTTCTTC; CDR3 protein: CASSLNPGQQYNEQFF
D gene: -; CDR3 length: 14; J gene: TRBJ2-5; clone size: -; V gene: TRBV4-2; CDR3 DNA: TGTGCCAGCAGCGGGGGGGCCATTCAAGAGACCCAGTACTTC; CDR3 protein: CASSGGAIQETQYF
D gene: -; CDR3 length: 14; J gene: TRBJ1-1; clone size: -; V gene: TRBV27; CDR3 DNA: TGTGCCAGCGGGCCCCACAGAGCGAACACTGAAGCTTTCTTT; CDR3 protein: CASGPHRANTEAFF
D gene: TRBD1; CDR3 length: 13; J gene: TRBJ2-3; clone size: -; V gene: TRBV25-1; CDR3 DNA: TGTGCCAGCAATCGACAGGGGGGAGATACGCAGTATTTT; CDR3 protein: CASNRQGGDTQYF
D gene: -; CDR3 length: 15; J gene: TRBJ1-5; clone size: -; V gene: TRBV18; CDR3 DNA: TGTGCCAGCTCACCGCAATCTACAGGGAATCAGCCCCAGCATTTT; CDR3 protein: CASSPQSTGNQPQHF
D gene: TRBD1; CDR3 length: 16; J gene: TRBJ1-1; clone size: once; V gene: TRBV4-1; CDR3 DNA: TGCGCCAGCAGCCAAAGGGGGACAGGGCCGAACACTGAAGCTTTCTTT; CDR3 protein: CASSQRGTGPNTEAFF
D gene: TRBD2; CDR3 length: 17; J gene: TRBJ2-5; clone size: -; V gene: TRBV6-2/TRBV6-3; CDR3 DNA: TGTGCCAGCAGTTTACGACGGACTAGCGGTAGAGGAGAGACCCAGTACTTC; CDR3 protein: CASSLRRTSGRGETQYF
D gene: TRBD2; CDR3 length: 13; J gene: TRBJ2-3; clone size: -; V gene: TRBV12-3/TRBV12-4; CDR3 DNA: TGTGCCAGCAGTTTTGGCGGGAGAGATACGCAGTATTTT; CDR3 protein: CASSFGGRDTQYF
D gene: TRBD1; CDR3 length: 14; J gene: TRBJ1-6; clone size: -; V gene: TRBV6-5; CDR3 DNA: TGTGCCAGCAGTTCGGGACAGCCTAATTCACCCCTCCACTTT; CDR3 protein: CASSSGQPNSPLHF